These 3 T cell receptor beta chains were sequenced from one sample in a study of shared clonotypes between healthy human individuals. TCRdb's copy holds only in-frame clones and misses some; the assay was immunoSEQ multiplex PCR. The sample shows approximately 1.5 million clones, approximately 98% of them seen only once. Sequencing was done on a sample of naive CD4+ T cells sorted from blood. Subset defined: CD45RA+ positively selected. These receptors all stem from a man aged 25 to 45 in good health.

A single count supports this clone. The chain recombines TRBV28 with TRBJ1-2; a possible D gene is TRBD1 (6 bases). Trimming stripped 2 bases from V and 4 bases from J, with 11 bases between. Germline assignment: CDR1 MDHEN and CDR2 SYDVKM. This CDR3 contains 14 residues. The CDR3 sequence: CASSLVGQPYGYTF. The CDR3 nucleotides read TGTGCCAGCAGTTTAGTAGGACAGCCCTATGGCTACACCTTC.

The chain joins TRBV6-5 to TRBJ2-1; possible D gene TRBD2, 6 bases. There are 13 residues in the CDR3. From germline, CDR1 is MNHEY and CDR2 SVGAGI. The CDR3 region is CGAKAGPAGEQFF. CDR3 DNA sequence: TGTGGCGCTAAAGCGGGCCCCGCTGGGGAGCAGTTCTTC.

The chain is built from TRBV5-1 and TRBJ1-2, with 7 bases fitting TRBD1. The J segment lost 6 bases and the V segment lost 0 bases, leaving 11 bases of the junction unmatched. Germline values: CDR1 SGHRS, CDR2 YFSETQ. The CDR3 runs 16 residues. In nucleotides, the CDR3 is TGCGCCAGCAGCTTGGGGTGGGGACAGCCGATTGATGGCTACACCTTC. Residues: CASSLGWGQPIDGYTF.